What follows is one T cell receptor (beta chain) and its context. The germline V gene encodes CDR1 LGHNA and CDR2 YSLEER. Deletions cut 0 bases from V and 0 bases from J, with 15 bases between. The CDR3 loop spans 18 amino acids. The data were obtained in a study of Ad26.COV2.S vaccination and SARS-CoV-2 variants. Using immunoSEQ multiplex PCR, the repertoire was profiled, and TCRdb retains in-frame clones only, with some absent. The top ten hold over 1.5% of the sample, which has about 400,000 clones, about 92% seen once. As to treatment: some 19 received Ad26.COV2.S at low or high dose, single or two shots; 5 received placebo; per-sample allocation not given. The samples were gathered on day 63 after the first injection of vaccine or placebo. Aged 18-55 years, donor was enrolled in Boston at some point between 2019 and 2021. What was given as vaccine was an Ad26 vector encoding Wuhan-strain SARS-CoV-2 spike.

The genes are TRBV4-3 and TRBJ1-3; D gene ambiguous. The sequence derives from a person between 18 and 65 years old who received the Ad26.COV2.S COVID-19 vaccine or a placebo. The material was peripheral blood, obtained in a trial of Ad26.COV2.S vaccine versus placebo. The CDR3 region is CASSQEPQLTNSGNTIYF. Written as DNA, the CDR3 is TGCGCCAGCAGCCAAGAACCACAGTTAACCAACTCTGGAAACACCATATATTTT.